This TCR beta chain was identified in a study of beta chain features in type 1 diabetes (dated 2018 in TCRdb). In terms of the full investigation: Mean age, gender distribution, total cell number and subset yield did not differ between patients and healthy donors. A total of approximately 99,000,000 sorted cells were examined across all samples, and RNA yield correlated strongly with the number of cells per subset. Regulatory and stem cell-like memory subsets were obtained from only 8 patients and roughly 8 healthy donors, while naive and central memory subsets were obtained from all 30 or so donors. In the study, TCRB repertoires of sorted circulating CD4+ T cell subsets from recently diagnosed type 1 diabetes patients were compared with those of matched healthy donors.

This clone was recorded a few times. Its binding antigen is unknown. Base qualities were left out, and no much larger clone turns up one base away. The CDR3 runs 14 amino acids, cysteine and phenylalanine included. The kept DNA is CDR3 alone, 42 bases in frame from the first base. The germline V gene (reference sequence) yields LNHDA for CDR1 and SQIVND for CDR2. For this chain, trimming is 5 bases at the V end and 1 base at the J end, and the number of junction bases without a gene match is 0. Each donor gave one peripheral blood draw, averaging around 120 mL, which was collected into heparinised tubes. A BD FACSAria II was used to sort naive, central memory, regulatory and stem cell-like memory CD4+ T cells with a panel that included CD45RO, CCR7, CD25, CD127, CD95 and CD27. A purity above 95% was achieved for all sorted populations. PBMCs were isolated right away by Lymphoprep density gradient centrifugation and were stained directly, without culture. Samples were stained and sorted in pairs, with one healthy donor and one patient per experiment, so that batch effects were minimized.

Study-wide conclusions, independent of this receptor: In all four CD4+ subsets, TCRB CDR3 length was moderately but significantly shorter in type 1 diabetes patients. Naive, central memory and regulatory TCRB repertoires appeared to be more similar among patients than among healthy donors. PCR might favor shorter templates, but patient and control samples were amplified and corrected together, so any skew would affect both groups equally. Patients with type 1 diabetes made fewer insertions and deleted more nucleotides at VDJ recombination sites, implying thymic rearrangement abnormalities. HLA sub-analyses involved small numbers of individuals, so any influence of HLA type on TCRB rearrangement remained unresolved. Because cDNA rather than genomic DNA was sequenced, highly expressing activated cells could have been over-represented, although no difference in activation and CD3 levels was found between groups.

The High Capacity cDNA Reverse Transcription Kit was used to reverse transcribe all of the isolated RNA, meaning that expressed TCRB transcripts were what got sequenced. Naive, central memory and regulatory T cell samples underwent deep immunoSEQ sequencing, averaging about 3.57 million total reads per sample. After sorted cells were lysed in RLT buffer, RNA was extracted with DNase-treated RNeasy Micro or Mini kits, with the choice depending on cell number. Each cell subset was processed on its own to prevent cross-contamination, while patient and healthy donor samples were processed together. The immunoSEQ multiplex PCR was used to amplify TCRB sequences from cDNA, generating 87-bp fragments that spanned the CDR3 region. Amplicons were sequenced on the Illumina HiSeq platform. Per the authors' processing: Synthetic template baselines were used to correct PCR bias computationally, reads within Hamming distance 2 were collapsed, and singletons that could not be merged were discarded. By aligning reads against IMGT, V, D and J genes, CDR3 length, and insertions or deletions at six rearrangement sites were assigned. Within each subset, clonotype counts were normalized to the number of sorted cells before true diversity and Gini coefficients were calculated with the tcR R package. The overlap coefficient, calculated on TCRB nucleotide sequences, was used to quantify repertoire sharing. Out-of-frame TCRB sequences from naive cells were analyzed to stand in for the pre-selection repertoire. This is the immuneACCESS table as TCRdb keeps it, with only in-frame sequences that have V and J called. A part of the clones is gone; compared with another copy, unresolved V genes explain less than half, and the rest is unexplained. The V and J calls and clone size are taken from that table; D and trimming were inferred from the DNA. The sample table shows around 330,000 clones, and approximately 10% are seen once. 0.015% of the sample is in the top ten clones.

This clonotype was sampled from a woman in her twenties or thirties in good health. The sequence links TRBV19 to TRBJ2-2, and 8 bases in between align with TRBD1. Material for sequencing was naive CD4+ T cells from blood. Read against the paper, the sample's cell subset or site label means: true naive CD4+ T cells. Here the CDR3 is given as CASSGTGNTGELFF. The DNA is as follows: TGTGCCAGTAGTGGGACAGGGAACACCGGGGAGCTGTTTTTT.